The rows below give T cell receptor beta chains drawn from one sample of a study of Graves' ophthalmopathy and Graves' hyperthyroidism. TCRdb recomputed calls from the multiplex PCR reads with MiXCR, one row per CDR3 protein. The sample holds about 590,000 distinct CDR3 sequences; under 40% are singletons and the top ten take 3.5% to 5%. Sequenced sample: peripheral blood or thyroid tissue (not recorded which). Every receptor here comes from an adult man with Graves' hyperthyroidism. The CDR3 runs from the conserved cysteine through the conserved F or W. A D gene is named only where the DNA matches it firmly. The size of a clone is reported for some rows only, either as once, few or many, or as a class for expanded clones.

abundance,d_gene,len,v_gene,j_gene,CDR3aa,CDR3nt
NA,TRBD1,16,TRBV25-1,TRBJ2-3,CASSERGTGNTDTQYF,TGTGCCAGCAGTGAACGGGGGACAGGTAACACAGATACGCAGTATTTT
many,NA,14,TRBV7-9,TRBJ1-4,CASSLTGIAEKLFF,TGTGCCAGCAGCTTGACCGGGATTGCGGAAAAACTGTTTTTT
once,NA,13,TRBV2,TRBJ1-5,CASTLQGNQPQHF,TGTGCCAGCACGTTGCAGGGGAATCAGCCCCAGCATTTT
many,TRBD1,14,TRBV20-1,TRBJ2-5,CSACPTGDRETQYF,TGCAGTGCTTGCCCGACAGGGGATCGGGAGACCCAGTACTTC
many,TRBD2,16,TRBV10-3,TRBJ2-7,CAISESVGGSSYEQYF,TGTGCCATCAGTGAGTCGGTGGGAGGGAGCTCCTACGAGCAGTACTTC
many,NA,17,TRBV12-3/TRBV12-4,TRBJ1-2,CASSFGGMRFRRYGYTF,TGTGCCAGCAGTTTTGGGGGGATGCGTTTTCGCCGCTATGGCTACACCTTC
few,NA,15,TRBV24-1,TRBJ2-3,CATSEQGGYTDTQYF,TGTGCCACCAGTGAGCAGGGAGGTTACACAGATACGCAGTATTTT
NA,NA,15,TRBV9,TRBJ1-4,CASSQTSGMYEKLFF,TGTGCCAGCAGTCAGACTAGCGGGATGTACGAAAAACTGTTTTTT
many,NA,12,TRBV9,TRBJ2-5,CASSVFGETQYF,TGTGCCAGCAGCGTATTCGGGGAGACCCAGTACTTC
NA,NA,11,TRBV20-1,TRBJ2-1,CSAPGDNEQFF,TGCAGTGCCCCCGGGGACAATGAGCAGTTCTTC
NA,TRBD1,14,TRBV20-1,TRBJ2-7,CSARGSGGHYEQYF,TGCAGTGCTAGAGGGTCAGGGGGACACTACGAGCAGTACTTC
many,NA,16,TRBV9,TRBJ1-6,CASSADLIGRNSPLHF,TGTGCCAGCAGCGCAGATCTTATCGGGCGCAATTCACCCCTCCACTTT
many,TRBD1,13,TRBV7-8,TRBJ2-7,CASSWDRVYEQYF,TGTGCCAGCAGCTGGGACAGGGTATACGAGCAGTACTTC
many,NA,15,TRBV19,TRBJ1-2,CASSISGAGNYGYTF,TGTGCCAGTAGTATATCGGGGGCAGGGAACTATGGCTACACCTTC
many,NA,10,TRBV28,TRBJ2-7,CASSPGGTYF,TGTGCCAGCAGTCCTGGGGGGACTTACTTC
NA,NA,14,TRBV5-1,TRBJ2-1,CASSSRQDSNEQFF,TGCGCCAGCAGCTCCCGACAGGATAGCAATGAGCAGTTCTTC
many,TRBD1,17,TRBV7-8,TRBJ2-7,CASSFNRDRALVLEQYF,TGTGCCAGCAGCTTTAACCGAGACAGGGCCCTAGTCCTCGAGCAGTACTTC
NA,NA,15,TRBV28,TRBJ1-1,CASSLRETGLTEAFF,TGTGCCAGCAGTTTACGCGAGACAGGCCTCACTGAAGCTTTCTTT
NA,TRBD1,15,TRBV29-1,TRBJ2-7,CSVEEVRDRGYEQYF,TGCAGCGTTGAAGAGGTCCGGGACAGGGGATACGAGCAGTACTTC
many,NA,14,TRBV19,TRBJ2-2,CASSILARTGELFF,TGTGCCAGTAGTATCCTAGCCCGCACCGGGGAGCTGTTTTTT
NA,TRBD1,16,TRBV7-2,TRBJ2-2,CASSLSPGQGGGELFF,TGTGCCAGCAGCTTAAGCCCGGGACAGGGAGGCGGGGAGCTGTTTTTT
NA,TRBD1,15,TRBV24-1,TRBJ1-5,CAIKGTAGVVQPQHF,TGTGCCATCAAGGGGACAGCAGGGGTCGTCCAGCCCCAGCATTTT